Shown below are 14 T cell receptor beta chains from a single sample sequenced in a study of shared clonotypes between healthy human individuals. TCRdb's copy holds only in-frame clones and misses some; the assay was immunoSEQ multiplex PCR. The repertoire includes 1,100,000 or so clones, about four fifths of them detected once, and around 0.47% sits in the top ten. The sequenced sample was memory CD4+ T cells from PBMCs. Specified subset: CD45RA-negative fraction. The receptors stem from a young man in good health. Some clones in this sample may be carry-over from other donors' samples.

V gene TRBV27 combines with J gene TRBJ2-5; 10 bases are a match to TRBD2. Germline values: CDR1 MNHEY, CDR2 SMNVEV (reference sequence). This CDR3 contains 19 residues. V shed 5 bases, J shed 5 bases, and the junction held 20 bases outside the gene matches. The CDR3 loop is CASSRHDLGLAGDVETQYF. The CDR3 DNA reads as TGTGCCAGCAGTCGACACGACTTAGGGCTAGCGGGAGACGTCGAGACCCAGTACTTC.

The chain joins TRBV10-3 to TRBJ2-7; 12 positions match TRBD1. Unmatched junction bases numbered 5, after V lost 4 bases and J lost 7 bases. The CDR3 is made up of 14 amino acids. Germline V lookup: CDR1 ENHRY, CDR2 SYGVKD. The DNA for the CDR3 is TGTGCCATCAGTGGGGGACAGGGGGCGGGTGAGCAGTACTTC. Encoded protein: CAISGGQGAGEQYF.

V gene TRBV18 combines with J gene TRBJ1-2; D remains ambiguous. CDR1 and CDR2 (germline): KGHSH, LQKENI. Between the trimmed V and J ends, which lost 4 bases and 6 bases, there was a span of 12 bases. The length of the CDR3 is 13 residues. The CDR3: CASSLGVGNGYTF. The CDR3 DNA is TGTGCCAGCTCACTCGGGGTAGGGAATGGCTACACCTTC.

J is TRBJ1-5 and V is TRBV6-5; TRBD1 is a possible D gene (5 bases). The CDR3 totals 14 residues. Per the germline V gene, CDR1 is MNHEY and CDR2 is SVGAGI. V dropped 2 bases and J dropped 4 bases, with 9 bases sitting between them. Here the CDR3 DNA reads TGTGCCAGCAGTTACGCGGGGGGGAATCAGCCCCAGCATTTT. Its translation: CASSYAGGNQPQHF.

The CDR3 loop reads CASSSHRGSLSTISGNTIYF. The CDR3 coding sequence is TGCGCCAGCAGTTCTCACCGGGGGTCTCTCTCAACCATCTCTGGAAACACCATATATTTT. The chain employs TRBV5-1 and TRBJ1-3; D may be TRBD1 (5 bases). The germline gives CDR1 SGHRS, CDR2 YFSETQ. V was shortened by 5 bases and J by 0 bases, with 27 bases between the two germline ends. This CDR3 is built from 20 residues.

The chain couples TRBV27 to TRBJ2-3, with 7 positions matching TRBD2. Germline assignment: CDR1 MNHEY and CDR2 SMNVEV (reference sequence). The CDR3 has 17 residues. With V trimmed by 7 bases and J by 0 bases, 13 bases remained unmatched. This CDR3 is CASKRGGSRPSTDTQYF. CDR3 nucleotide sequence: TGTGCCAGCAAACGGGGCGGGAGTCGTCCTAGCACAGATACGCAGTATTTT.

The rearrangement links TRBV6-6 to TRBJ1-1; 9 nucleotides line up with TRBD1. CDR3 length: 13 amino acids. The germline V gene has CDR1 MNHNY and CDR2 SVGAGI (reference sequence). V was pared by 5 bases and J by 6 bases, with 4 bases of the junction left unmatched. CDR3: CASSDRGGAEAFF. The DNA for the CDR3 is TGTGCCAGCAGTGACAGGGGGGGGGCTGAAGCTTTCTTT.

This clone was detected only a few times. The chain is built from TRBV10-3 and TRBJ1-1; D is unresolved. The CDR3 covers 13 residues. V lost 11 bases to trimming and J lost 2 bases, with 15 bases between them. In germline, CDR1 is ENHRY, CDR2 SYGVKD. CDR3 region: CASGPTLNTEAFF. In DNA, the CDR3 is TGTGCCTCCGGGCCGACACTTAACACTGAAGCTTTCTTT.

The chain has TRBV5-1 and TRBJ2-1; D is unclear. In germline, CDR1 is SGHRS, CDR2 YFSETQ. The CDR3 is 12 residues long. V was cut by 5 bases and J by 5 bases, with 8 bases left in between. The CDR3 spells CASSREDNEQFF. CDR3 in DNA: TGCGCCAGCAGTCGAGAAGACAATGAGCAGTTCTTC.

This chain joins TRBV6-6 and TRBJ1-4; perhaps TRBD1 as D (5 bases). CDR1 is MNHNY and CDR2 is SVGAGI in the germline V gene (reference sequence). The length of the CDR3 is 14 residues. Trimming took 1 base from V and 8 from J, leaving 11 bases between them. CDR3 loop: CASSYYGAGEKLFF. The CDR3 DNA reads TGTGCCAGCAGTTACTACGGTGCAGGGGAAAAACTGTTTTTT.

The sample holds many counts of this clone. This chain links TRBV5-1 with TRBJ2-1, with TRBD1 identical over 11 bases. The junction had 16 bases not matched to a gene; V was cut back by 7 bases and J by 1 base. Per germline, CDR1 SGHRS and CDR2 YFSETQ. This CDR3 is 19 amino acids long. The DNA of the CDR3 is TGCGCCAGCGGGGAGGCGGACAGGGGGCTCCGGAATTCCTACAATGAGCAGTTCTTC. Amino acid sequence: CASGEADRGLRNSYNEQFF. Full variable domain (missing parts from reference TRBV5-1 and TRBJ2-1): KAGVTQTPRYLIKTRGQQVTLSCSPISGHRSVSWYQQTPGQGLQFLFEYFSETQRNKGNFPGRFSGRQFSNSRSEMNVSTLELGDSALYLCASGEADRGLRNSYNEQFFGPGTRLTVL.

The chain joins TRBV28 to TRBJ2-3; 10 bases align to TRBD2. Germline values: CDR1 MDHEN, CDR2 SYDVKM. The CDR3 has 17 residues. The V segment lost 4 bases and the J segment 1 base; nucleotides outside the gene matches: 8. CDR3 nucleotides: TGTGCCAGCAGTTACTCAGCCGGGACTAGCGGCACAGATACGCAGTATTTT. Its translation: CASSYSAGTSGTDTQYF.

V is TRBV7-7 and J is TRBJ2-2; D gene uncertain. The CDR3 length is 15 residues. Germline loops: CDR1 SSHAT, CDR2 FNYEAQ (reference sequence). Deletions cut 2 bases from V and 4 bases from J, with 11 bases between. The CDR3 here is CASSLRRAPTGELFF. CDR3 in DNA: TGTGCCAGCAGCTTACGTAGGGCGCCCACCGGGGAGCTGTTTTTT.

This rearrangement joins TRBV28 to TRBJ2-6; maybe TRBD1 (5 bases). Germline loops: CDR1 MDHEN, CDR2 SYDVKM. The CDR3 is made up of 15 amino acids. Deletions cut 7 bases from V and 0 bases from J, with 10 bases between. CDR3 in amino acids: CASMGPYSGANVLTF. The DNA for the CDR3 is TGTGCCAGCATGGGGCCCTACTCTGGGGCCAACGTCCTGACTTTC.